These T cell receptor beta chains were read from a single sample in a study of T cells in Graves' hyperthyroidism and ophthalmopathy. TCRdb used MiXCR to reprocess the multiplex PCR reads, holding one entry per CDR3 protein. Among around 270,000 distinct CDR3 sequences listed, around 19% were seen once. Sequencing was done on a sample of blood. These TCRs come from a man between 45 and 60 years old with Graves' ophthalmopathy. CDR3s include the opening cysteine and the closing phenylalanine or tryptophan. Each record gives: V gene, D gene, clone size, J gene, CDR3 DNA, CDR3 protein. The D gene is left open where the match is weak. Expanded clones get a size class; other rows say once, few or many, or leave the size out.

>TRBV7-2|-|-|TRBJ1-3
TGTGCCAGCAGCCCGGGCGGGGTTAGCTCTGGAAACACCATATATTTT
CASSPGGVSSGNTIYF
>TRBV11-2|TRBD1|few|TRBJ1-2
TGTGCCAGCAGCTTAGGGACAGGGGGCATCTATGGCTACACCTTC
CASSLGTGGIYGYTF
>TRBV5-1|-|many|TRBJ2-7
TGCGCCAGCAGCCCCGACACAGGGAATTTTTACGAGCAGTACTTC
CASSPDTGNFYEQYF
>TRBV20-1|TRBD1|-|TRBJ1-2
TGCAGTGCTAGGGGGGGACAGGGGGGCCCTTTTTATGGCTACACCTTC
CSARGGQGGPFYGYTF
>TRBV2|TRBD2|many|TRBJ2-1
TGTGCCAGCAGTGGGCGGGAGTACGGGTTCTTC
CASSGREYGFF
>TRBV12-3/TRBV12-4|TRBD1|many|TRBJ2-7
TGTGCCAGCAGACAGGGACAGGCGAGGGACGAGCAGTACTTC
CASRQGQARDEQYF
>TRBV28|TRBD2|many|TRBJ2-3
TGTGCCAGCAGCAACCGGGACTACTACACAGATACGCAGTATTTT
CASSNRDYYTDTQYF
>TRBV2|-|many|TRBJ2-5
TGTGCCAGCAGTGGGATCTCAGCGGAAGAGACCCAGTACTTC
CASSGISAEETQYF
>TRBV6-2/TRBV6-3|TRBD1|-|TRBJ1-4
TGTGCCAGCAGTCCCGGACAGGGAAATAATGAAAAACTGTTTTTT
CASSPGQGNNEKLFF
>TRBV20-1|TRBD2|-|TRBJ2-7
TGCAGTGCTAGAACAAATAGCGGGAGTAGGTACGAGCAGTACTTC
CSARTNSGSRYEQYF